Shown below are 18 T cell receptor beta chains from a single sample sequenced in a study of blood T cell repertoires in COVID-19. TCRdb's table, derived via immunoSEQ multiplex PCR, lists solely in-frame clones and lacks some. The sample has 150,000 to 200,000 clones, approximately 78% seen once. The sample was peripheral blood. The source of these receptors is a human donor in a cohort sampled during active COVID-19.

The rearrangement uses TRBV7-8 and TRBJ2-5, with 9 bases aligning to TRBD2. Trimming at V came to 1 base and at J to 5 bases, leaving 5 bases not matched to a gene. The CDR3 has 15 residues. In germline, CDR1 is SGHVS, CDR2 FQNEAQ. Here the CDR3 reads CASSLVAGGPETQYF. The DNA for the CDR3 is TGTGCCAGCAGCTTAGTTGCGGGGGGGCCGGAGACCCAGTACTTC.

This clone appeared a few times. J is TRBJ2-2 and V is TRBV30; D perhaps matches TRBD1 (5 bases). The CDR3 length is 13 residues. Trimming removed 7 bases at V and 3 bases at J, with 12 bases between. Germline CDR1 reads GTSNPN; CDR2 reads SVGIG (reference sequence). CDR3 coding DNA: TGTGCCTCAGGGAAACCGGACACCGGGGAGCTGTTTTTT. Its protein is CASGKPDTGELFF. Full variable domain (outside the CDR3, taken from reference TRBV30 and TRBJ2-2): SQTIHQWPATLVQPVGSPLSLECTVEGTSNPNLYWYRQAAGRGLQLLFYSVGIGQISSEVPQNLSASRPQDRQFILSSKKLLLSDSGFYLCASGKPDTGELFFGEGSRLTVL.

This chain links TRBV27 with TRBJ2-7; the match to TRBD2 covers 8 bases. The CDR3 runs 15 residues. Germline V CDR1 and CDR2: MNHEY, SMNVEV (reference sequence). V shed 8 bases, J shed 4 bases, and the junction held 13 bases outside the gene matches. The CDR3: CASRGEDSGSYEQYF. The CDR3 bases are TGTGCCAGCCGGGGGGAGGACAGCGGGAGTTACGAGCAGTACTTC.

The CDR3 loop reads CASSGFGGGYTF. CDR3 DNA: TGTGCCAGCAGCGGCTTCGGGGGAGGCTACACCTTC. The rearrangement joins TRBV9 to TRBJ1-2, with a tentative D call TRBD1 (5 bases). V was cut by 3 bases and J by 8 bases, with 11 bases left in between. This CDR3 is built from 12 residues. Germline CDR1 and CDR2: SGDLS and YYNGEE.

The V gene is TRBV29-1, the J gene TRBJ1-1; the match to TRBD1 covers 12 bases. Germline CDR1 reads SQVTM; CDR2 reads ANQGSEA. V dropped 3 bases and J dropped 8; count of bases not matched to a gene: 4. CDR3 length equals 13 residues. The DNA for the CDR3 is TGCAGCGTTGAGAGGGACAGGGGGCAGGAAGCTTTCTTT. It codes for CSVERDRGQEAFF.

The CDR3 DNA follows: TGCGCCAGCCACTCCGGGACAGGGGGCGATACGCAGTATTTT. It codes for CASHSGTGGDTQYF. The rearrangement uses TRBV5-1 and TRBJ2-3, with 12 bases identical to TRBD1. CDR1 is SGHRS and CDR2 is YFSETQ in the germline V gene. Trimming cost V 7 bases and J 6 bases; bases outside gene matches: 6. The CDR3 consists of 14 residues.

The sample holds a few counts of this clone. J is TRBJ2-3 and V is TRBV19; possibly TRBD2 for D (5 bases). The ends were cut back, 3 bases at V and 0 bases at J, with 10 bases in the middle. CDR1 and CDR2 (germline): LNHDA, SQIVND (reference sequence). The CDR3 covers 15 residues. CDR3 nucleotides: TGTGCCAGTAGTATCCTAAGCGGTAGCACAGATACGCAGTATTTT. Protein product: CASSILSGSTDTQYF.

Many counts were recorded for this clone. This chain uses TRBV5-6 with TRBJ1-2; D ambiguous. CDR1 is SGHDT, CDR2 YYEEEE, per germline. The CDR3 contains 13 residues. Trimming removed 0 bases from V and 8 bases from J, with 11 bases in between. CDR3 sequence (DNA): TGTGCCAGCAGCTTGGGGACTCCGTCCGGCTACACCTTC. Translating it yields CASSLGTPSGYTF.

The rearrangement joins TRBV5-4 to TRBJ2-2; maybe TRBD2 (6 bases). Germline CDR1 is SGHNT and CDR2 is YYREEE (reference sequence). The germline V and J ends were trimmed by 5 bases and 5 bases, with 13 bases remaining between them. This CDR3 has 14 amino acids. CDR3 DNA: TGTGCCAGCAGGCCGGGACTCTCGACCGGGGAGCTGTTTTTT. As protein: CASRPGLSTGELFF.

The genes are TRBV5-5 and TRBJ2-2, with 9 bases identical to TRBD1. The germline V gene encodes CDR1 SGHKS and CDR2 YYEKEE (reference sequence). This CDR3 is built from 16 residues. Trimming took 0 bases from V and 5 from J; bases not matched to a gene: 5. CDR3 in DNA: TGTGCCAGCAGCTTGGGTTTGGGACAGGGAACCGGGGAGCTGTTTTTT. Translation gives CASSLGLGQGTGELFF.

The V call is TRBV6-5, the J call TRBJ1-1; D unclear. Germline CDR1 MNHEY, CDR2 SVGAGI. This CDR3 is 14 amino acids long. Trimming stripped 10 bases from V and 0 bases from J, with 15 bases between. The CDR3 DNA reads TGTGCCAACGGCCGGGTGGGTATGAACACTGAAGCTTTCTTT. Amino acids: CANGRVGMNTEAFF.

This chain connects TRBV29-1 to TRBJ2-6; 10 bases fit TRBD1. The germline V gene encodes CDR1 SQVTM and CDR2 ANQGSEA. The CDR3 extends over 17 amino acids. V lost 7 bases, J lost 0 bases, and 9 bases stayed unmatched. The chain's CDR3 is CSARTGGASSGANVLTF. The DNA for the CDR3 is TGCAGCGCACGGACAGGGGGAGCTAGCTCTGGGGCCAACGTCCTGACTTTC.

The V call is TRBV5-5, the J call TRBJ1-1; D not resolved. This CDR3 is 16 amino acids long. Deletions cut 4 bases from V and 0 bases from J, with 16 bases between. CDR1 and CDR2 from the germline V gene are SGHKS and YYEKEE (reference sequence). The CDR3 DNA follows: TGTGCCAGCAGCCCCTATGATAGGGAGATGAACACTGAAGCTTTCTTT. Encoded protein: CASSPYDREMNTEAFF.

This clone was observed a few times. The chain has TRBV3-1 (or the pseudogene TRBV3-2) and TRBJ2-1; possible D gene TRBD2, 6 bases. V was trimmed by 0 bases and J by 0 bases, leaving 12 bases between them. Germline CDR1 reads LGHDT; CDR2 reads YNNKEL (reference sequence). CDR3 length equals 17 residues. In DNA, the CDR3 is TGTGCCAGCAGCCAAGATAGACTGGGGGGCTCCTACAATGAGCAGTTCTTC. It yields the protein CASSQDRLGGSYNEQFF.

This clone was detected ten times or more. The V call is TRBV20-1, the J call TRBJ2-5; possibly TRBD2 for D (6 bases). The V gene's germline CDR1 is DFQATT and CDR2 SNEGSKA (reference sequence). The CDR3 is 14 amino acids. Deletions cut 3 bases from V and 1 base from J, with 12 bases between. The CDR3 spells CSASTSSSQETQYF. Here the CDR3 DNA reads TGCAGTGCTAGTACTAGCAGTTCCCAAGAGACCCAGTACTTC.

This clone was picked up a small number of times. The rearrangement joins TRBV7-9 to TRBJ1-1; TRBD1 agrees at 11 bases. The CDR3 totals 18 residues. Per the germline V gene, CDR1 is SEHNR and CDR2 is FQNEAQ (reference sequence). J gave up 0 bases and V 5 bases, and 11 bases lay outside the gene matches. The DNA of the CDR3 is TGTGCCAGCAGCCCTCCGGTAGGGACAGGGGGACTGAACACTGAAGCTTTCTTT. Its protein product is CASSPPVGTGGLNTEAFF. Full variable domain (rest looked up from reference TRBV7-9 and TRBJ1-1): DTGVSQNPRHKITKRGQNVTFRCDPISEHNRLYWYRQTLGQGPEFLTYFQNEAQLEKSRLLSDRFSAERPKGSFSTLEIQRTEQGDSAMYLCASSPPVGTGGLNTEAFFGQGTRLTVV.

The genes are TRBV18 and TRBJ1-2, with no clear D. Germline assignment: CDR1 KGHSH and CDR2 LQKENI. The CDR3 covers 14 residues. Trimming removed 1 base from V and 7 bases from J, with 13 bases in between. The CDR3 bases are TGTGCCAGCTCACCACGAGAGGGTCGGGCTGGCTACACCTTC. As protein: CASSPREGRAGYTF.

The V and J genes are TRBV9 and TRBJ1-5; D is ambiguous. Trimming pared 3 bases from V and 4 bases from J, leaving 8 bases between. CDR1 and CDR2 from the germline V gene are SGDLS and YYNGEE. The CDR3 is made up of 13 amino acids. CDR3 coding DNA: TGTGCCAGCAGCGACCGGGGAAATCAGCCCCAGCATTTT. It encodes CASSDRGNQPQHF. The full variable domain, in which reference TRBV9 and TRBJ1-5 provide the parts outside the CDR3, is DSGVTQTPKHLITATGQRVTLRCSPRSGDLSVYWYQQSLDQGLQFLIQYYNGEERAKGNILERFSAQQFPDLHSELNLSSLELGDSALYFCASSDRGNQPQHFGDGTRLSIL.